Presented here are 5 T cell receptor beta chains from one specimen sequenced in a study of T cell responses to AZD1222 COVID-19 vaccine. This table comes from immunoSEQ multiplex PCR, and its TCRdb copy is limited to in-frame clones, with some not included. The sample records roughly 100,000 clones, roughly 82% being singletons. The starting material was peripheral blood, obtained on day 0 of AZD1222 vaccination. The receptors originated from an adult in good health.

The chain carries TRBV6-5 and TRBJ1-2; TRBD1 agrees at 7 bases. The CDR3 loop spans 13 amino acids. Trimming at V came to 0 bases and at J to 6 bases, leaving 1 base not matched to a gene. In germline, CDR1 is MNHEY, CDR2 SVGAGI. CDR3 residues: CASSYSGGHGYTF. The CDR3 DNA reads TGTGCCAGCAGTTACTCAGGGGGCCATGGCTACACCTTC.

The chain recombines TRBV6-1 with TRBJ2-7, with D uncertain. The CDR3 totals 15 residues. CDR1 and CDR2 from the germline V gene are MNHNS and SASEGT. V was clipped by 1 base and J by 0 bases, with 10 bases between them. The CDR3 DNA is TGTGCCAGCAGTGAAGGCTGGACGGTCTCCTACGAGCAGTACTTC. Protein: CASSEGWTVSYEQYF.

The V call is TRBV24-1, the J call TRBJ1-1; possible D gene TRBD1, 5 bases. V lost 6 bases to trimming and J lost 7 bases, with 8 bases between them. Germline V CDR1 and CDR2: KGHDR, SFDVKD. This CDR3 comprises 11 residues. The CDR3 bases are TGTGCCACCAGTTACCAGGGTGAAGCTTTCTTT. Its translation: CATSYQGEAFF.

V is TRBV2 and J is TRBJ1-2; 9 bases are a match to TRBD1. Trimming removed 10 bases from V and 4 bases from J; junction bases left unmatched: 7. In germline, CDR1 is SNHLY, CDR2 FYNNEI. The CDR3 runs 13 residues. Here the CDR3 reads CATSDRGGYGYTF. The CDR3 DNA reads as TGTGCCACCTCGGACAGGGGTGGCTATGGCTACACCTTC.

The gene calls are TRBV30 and TRBJ2-5; D ambiguous. The length of the CDR3 is 13 residues. CDR1 GTSNPN and CDR2 SVGIG come from the germline V gene (reference sequence). The germline V and J ends were trimmed by 0 bases and 2 bases, with 7 bases remaining between them. The CDR3 loop is CAWSVRPQETQYF. CDR3 nucleotides: TGTGCCTGGAGTGTACGCCCACAAGAGACCCAGTACTTC.